Reported below is one TCR beta chain. The antigen remains undetermined. This record belongs to a study of monozygotic twins with inflammatory bowel disease. Points from the study as a whole: What may have added variability to patient repertoires is that immunosuppressive treatments differed. The data offered no way to tell different T cell subtypes apart.

This CDR3 has 11 residues. Per germline, CDR1 SEHNR and CDR2 FQNEAQ (reference sequence). Following a re-call of the 5' RACE reads, TCRdb has one entry per CDR3 protein and lacks DNA. The sample has some 150,000 distinct CDR3 sequences, and its top ten clones hold less than 7.5%. This receptor was taken from a human donor with ulcerative colitis or Crohn's disease, or a healthy co-twin of an affected twin (not recorded which). V usage is TRBV7-9 and J usage is TRBJ2-7. The sequenced sample consisted of blood. CDR3 protein: CASSVGEEQYF.